Each of the 3 T cell receptor beta chains below was sequenced from the same sample in a study of blood T cell repertoires in COVID-19. Sequencing was performed with immunoSEQ multiplex PCR; in TCRdb, only in-frame clones are kept and a portion is missing. The sample has hundreds of thousands of clones, around 87% seen once; the top ten hold 2% to 3%. Sequencing input: PBMCs or T cells enriched from blood (not recorded which). Every receptor here comes from a woman younger than 30 who had recovered from COVID-19.

The chain links TRBV5-1 to TRBJ1-4; D unresolved. CDR1 and CDR2 from the germline V gene are SGHRS and YFSETQ. There are 15 residues in the CDR3. The V and J ends lost 4 bases and 5 bases respectively, with 15 bases between them. CDR3 in amino acids: CASSPGGNINEKLFF. The CDR3 DNA reads TGCGCCAGCAGCCCGGGAGGGAATATAAATGAAAAACTGTTTTTT. Complete variable domain (other parts from reference TRBV5-1 and TRBJ1-4): KAGVTQTPRYLIKTRGQQVTLSCSPISGHRSVSWYQQTPGQGLQFLFEYFSETQRNKGNFPGRFSGRQFSNSRSEMNVSTLELGDSALYLCASSPGGNINEKLFFGSGTQLSVL.

The V and J genes are TRBV7-2 and TRBJ1-5; D possibly corresponds to TRBD1 (5 bases). The CDR3 extends over 14 amino acids. The V and J ends lost 3 bases and 3 bases respectively, with 9 bases between them. CDR1 and CDR2 from the germline V gene are SGHTA and FQGNSA. The CDR3 here is CASSFSGPNQPQHF. CDR3 bases: TGTGCCAGCAGCTTTTCAGGGCCCAATCAGCCCCAGCATTTT.

The chain is built from TRBV30 and TRBJ1-2; D remains ambiguous. V was trimmed by 0 bases and J by 8 bases, leaving 10 bases between them. CDR3 length: 12 amino acids. The germline gives CDR1 GTSNPN, CDR2 SVGIG (reference sequence). CDR3 sequence reads: CAWSVRPGGYTF. The CDR3 DNA is TGTGCCTGGAGTGTACGCCCGGGAGGCTACACCTTC.